The 6 T cell receptor beta chains below come from one sample, sequenced in a study of cytomegalovirus exposure and HLA in healthy donors. PCR primers comprised 60 Vbeta and 13 Jbeta primers. Profiling relied on immunoSEQ multiplex PCR, and the TCRdb table lists in-frame clones only, not all of them. The sample yields 150,000 to 200,000 clones, 65% to 70% seen once. Sample: PBMCs. The receptor source for this set is a woman aged 18-29 years in good health and CMV-seropositive.

This rearrangement joins TRBV5-4 to TRBJ2-5, with unresolved D. The J call may be faulty, since TRBJ2-7 better matches the DNA end. Germline CDR1 is SGHNT and CDR2 is YYREEE (reference sequence). CDR3 size: 13 residues. This CDR3 reads CASSVPGSYEQYF. DNA for the CDR3: TGTGCCAGCAGCGTCCCCGGGTCCTACGAGCAGTACTTC.

The chain is built from TRBV6-5 and TRBJ1-2, with a tentative D call TRBD1 (5 bases). This CDR3 has 13 residues. The V gene's germline CDR1 is MNHEY and CDR2 SVGAGI. Trimming cost V 2 bases and J 6 bases, with 10 bases left between them. The CDR3 DNA reads as TGTGCCAGCAGTTACCCCCAGGGCCATGGCTACACCTTC. Its protein is CASSYPQGHGYTF.

V usage is TRBV5-1 and J usage is TRBJ2-7, with 7 bases aligning to TRBD2. Germline loops: CDR1 SGHRS, CDR2 YFSETQ. J gave up 6 bases and V 0 bases, and 12 bases lay outside the gene matches. CDR3 size: 16 residues. Written as DNA, the CDR3 is TGCGCCAGCAGCTTGGTAGGTGCCAGCCCTAGCGGCGAGCAGTACTTC. Translated: CASSLVGASPSGEQYF.

This chain uses TRBV30 with TRBJ1-4; 7 bases agree with TRBD1. V shed 7 bases and J 5 bases; nucleotides not matched to a gene: 10. In germline, CDR1 is GTSNPN, CDR2 SVGIG (reference sequence). The CDR3 covers 14 residues. The CDR3 coding sequence is TGTGCCTTGAAGACAGGGCAGGGGAATGAAAAACTGTTTTTT. Protein product: CALKTGQGNEKLFF.

J is TRBJ2-1 and V is TRBV28, with TRBD2 matching over 10 bases. Germline CDR1 is MDHEN and CDR2 is SYDVKM. The CDR3 sequence is 18 residues long. V shed 3 bases and J 4 bases; nucleotides not matched to a gene: 12. The CDR3 DNA sequence: TGTGCCAGCAGTTTTTCCCCCCTAGCGGGAGTAATTTACAATGAGCAGTTCTTC. It specifies CASSFSPLAGVIYNEQFF.

The chain uses TRBV6-5 and TRBJ2-1, with a possible D match to TRBD2 (6 bases). V was pared by 6 bases and J by 0 bases, with 12 bases between. The V gene's germline CDR1 is MNHEY and CDR2 SVGAGI. The CDR3 contains 15 residues. The CDR3 here is CASRRRDSSYNEQFF. The DNA for the CDR3 is TGTGCCAGCAGGCGGCGGGACTCCTCCTACAATGAGCAGTTCTTC.